The 13 T cell receptor beta chains below were found in one sample sequenced in a study of hypomethylating agent response in myelodysplastic syndrome. Clones were read by immunoSEQ multiplex PCR, and TCRdb kept only the in-frame ones, dropping some. Counted here are a few thousand clones, 82% occurring once; the ten biggest clones make up under 6.5%. The input for sequencing was bone marrow, taken before or after starting hypomethylating agent treatment for myelodysplastic syndrome (not recorded which). The receptors here all came from a human donor with myelodysplastic syndrome.

The genes are TRBV29-1 and TRBJ1-1, with TRBD1 identical over 8 bases. V trimming: 3 bases; J trimming: 2 bases; junction bases outside the gene matches: 5. Germline values: CDR1 SQVTM, CDR2 ANQGSEA. CDR3 length: 14 amino acids. CDR3 sequence (DNA): TGCAGCGTTGATATCCAGGGGGCAAACACTGAAGCTTTCTTT. It codes for CSVDIQGANTEAFF.

The rearrangement links TRBV6-5 to TRBJ1-1; D gene ambiguous. The CDR3 sequence is 11 residues long. V shed 6 bases and J shed 6 bases, with 8 bases lying between them. Germline values: CDR1 MNHEY, CDR2 SVGAGI. The DNA for the CDR3 is TGTGCCAGCAGACGAGGCCCTGAAGCTTTCTTT. It yields the protein CASRRGPEAFF.

This chain joins TRBV7-2 and TRBJ2-1; weak D call: TRBD2 (5 bases). There are 11 residues in the CDR3. The V gene lost 1 base and the J gene lost 10 bases, with 5 bases spanning the gap. Germline CDR1 and CDR2: SGHTA and FQGNSA. CDR3 region: CASSLGGEQFF. As DNA, the CDR3 is TGTGCCAGCAGCTTAGGAGGGGAGCAGTTCTTC.

The chain couples TRBV19 to TRBJ2-3; 10 bases are a match to TRBD1. Losses at the gene ends were 7 bases for V and 0 bases for J; bases not matched to a gene: 7. Looked up from germline, CDR1 is LNHDA and CDR2 is SQIVND (reference sequence). The CDR3 spans 16 residues. Here the CDR3 DNA reads TGTGCCAGTACCCCGACAGGGGGCTTCAGCACAGATACGCAGTATTTT. It yields the protein CASTPTGGFSTDTQYF.

V is TRBV18 and J is TRBJ1-1, with no clear D. CDR1 is KGHSH and CDR2 is LQKENI in the germline V gene. V was cut by 0 bases and J by 0 bases, with 5 bases left in between. There are 14 residues in the CDR3. The CDR3: CASSPPSLNTEAFF. DNA of the CDR3: TGTGCCAGCTCACCACCGTCCCTGAACACTGAAGCTTTCTTT.

This rearrangement joins TRBV28 to TRBJ1-4; no reliable D call. This CDR3 has 14 amino acids. Trimming shortened V by 6 bases and J by 3 bases, and 11 bases separated the two germline ends. Germline CDR1 is MDHEN and CDR2 is SYDVKM. The DNA for the CDR3 is TGTGCCAGCAGGGGGTTCAGCTCTAATGAAAAACTGTTTTTT. Its translation: CASRGFSSNEKLFF.

This clone was picked up one time. The chain recombines TRBV5-6 with TRBJ1-6, with TRBD1 identical over 11 bases. The V and J ends lost 3 bases and 5 bases, in that order; junction bases with no gene match: 7. This CDR3 comprises 17 residues. The germline gives CDR1 SGHDT, CDR2 YYEEEE. This chain's CDR3 is CASSSGQGAMNNSPLHF. The CDR3 DNA reads TGTGCCAGCAGCTCCGGACAGGGGGCCATGAATAATTCACCCCTCCACTTT.

The V gene is TRBV11-2, the J gene TRBJ2-2, with TRBD2 matching 7 bases. The germline V gene has CDR1 SGHAT and CDR2 FQNNGV. The CDR3 spans 17 residues. V lost 2 bases and J lost 4; bases outside the gene matches: 10. CDR3 amino acids: CASSLIGLADSTGELFF. In DNA form, the CDR3 reads TGTGCCAGCAGCTTAATTGGGCTAGCGGATTCCACCGGGGAGCTGTTTTTT.

This rearrangement joins TRBV19 to TRBJ1-5; 10 nucleotides align to TRBD1. Germline V gives CDR1 LNHDA, CDR2 SQIVND (reference sequence). V lost 7 bases and J lost 0; bases outside the gene matches: 9. This CDR3 spans 17 amino acids. CDR3 DNA sequence: TGTGCCAGTACCCCCTCCGGGACAGGGGCTAGCAATCAGCCCCAGCATTTT. Translated, it gives CASTPSGTGASNQPQHF.

CDR3 amino acids: CASLLKTGDEQFF. CDR3 nucleotides: TGTGCCAGTCTACTGAAGACAGGGGATGAGCAGTTCTTC. The chain combines TRBV19 with TRBJ2-1, with 8 bases aligning to TRBD1. The V segment lost 8 bases and the J segment 8 bases; nucleotides outside the gene matches: 8. CDR1 and CDR2 (germline): LNHDA, SQIVND (reference sequence). This CDR3 is 13 amino acids long.

The chain is built from TRBV7-9 and TRBJ2-3; no firm D call. The CDR3 sequence is 14 residues long. Trimming removed 2 bases from V and 4 bases from J, with 10 bases in between. Germline CDR1 and CDR2: SEHNR and FQNEAQ (reference sequence). Here the CDR3 reads CASSLSLGADTQYF. CDR3 nucleotides: TGTGCCAGCAGCTTATCATTGGGCGCAGATACGCAGTATTTT.

The gene calls are TRBV6-1 and TRBJ1-3; no clear D. The germline V and J ends were trimmed by 5 bases and 0 bases, with 8 bases remaining between them. The CDR3 consists of 14 residues. From germline, CDR1 is MNHNS and CDR2 SASEGT. This CDR3 is CASSRQSSGNTIYF. CDR3 in DNA: TGTGCCAGCAGTAGGCAGAGCTCTGGAAACACCATATATTTT.

The rearrangement links TRBV10-3 to TRBJ1-2, with D possibly being TRBD1 (5 bases). This CDR3 is built from 17 residues. Germline lookup yields CDR1 ENHRY and CDR2 SYGVKD. V lost 10 bases, J lost 0 bases, and 24 bases lay in between. The CDR3 sequence: CATRSGDFDSSNYGYTF. In nucleotides, the CDR3 is TGTGCCACCCGATCGGGGGATTTCGACAGCTCTAACTATGGCTACACCTTC.